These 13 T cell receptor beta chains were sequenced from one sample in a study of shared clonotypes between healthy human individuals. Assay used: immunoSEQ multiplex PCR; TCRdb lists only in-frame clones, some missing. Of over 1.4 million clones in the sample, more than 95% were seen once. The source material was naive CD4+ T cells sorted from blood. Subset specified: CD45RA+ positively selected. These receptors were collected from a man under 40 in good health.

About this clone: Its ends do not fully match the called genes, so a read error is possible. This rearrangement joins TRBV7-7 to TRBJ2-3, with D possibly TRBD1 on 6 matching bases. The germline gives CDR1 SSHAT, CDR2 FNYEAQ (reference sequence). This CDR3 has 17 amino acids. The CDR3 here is CASSLGATTGYTDTQYF. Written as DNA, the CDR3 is TGTGCTAGCAGCTTGGGGGCGACGACAGGCTACACAGATACGCAGTATTTT.

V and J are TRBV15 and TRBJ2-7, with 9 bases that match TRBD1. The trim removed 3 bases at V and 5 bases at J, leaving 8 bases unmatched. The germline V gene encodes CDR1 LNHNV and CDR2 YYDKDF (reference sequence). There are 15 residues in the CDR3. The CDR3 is CATSSPGTGRHEQYF. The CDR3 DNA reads TGTGCCACCAGCAGTCCCGGGACAGGGAGACACGAGCAGTACTTC.

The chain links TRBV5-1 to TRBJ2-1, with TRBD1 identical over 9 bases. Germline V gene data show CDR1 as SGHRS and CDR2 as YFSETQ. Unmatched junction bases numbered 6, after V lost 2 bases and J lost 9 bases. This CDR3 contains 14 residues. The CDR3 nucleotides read TGCGCCAGCAGCTTAGGGGACAGGGTGACTGAGCAGTTCTTC. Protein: CASSLGDRVTEQFF.

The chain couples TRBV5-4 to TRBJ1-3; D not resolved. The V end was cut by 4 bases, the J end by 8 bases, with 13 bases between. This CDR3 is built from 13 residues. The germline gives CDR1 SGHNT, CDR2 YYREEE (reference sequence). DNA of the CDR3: TGTGCCAGCAGCCGGTCGGGAATGGACACCATATATTTT. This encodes CASSRSGMDTIYF. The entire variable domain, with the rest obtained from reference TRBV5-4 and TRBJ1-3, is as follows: ETGVTQSPTHLIKTRGQQVTLRCSSQSGHNTVSWYQQALGQGPQFIFQYYREEENGRGNFPPRFSGLQFPNYSSELNVNALELDDSALYLCASSRSGMDTIYFGEGSWLTVV.

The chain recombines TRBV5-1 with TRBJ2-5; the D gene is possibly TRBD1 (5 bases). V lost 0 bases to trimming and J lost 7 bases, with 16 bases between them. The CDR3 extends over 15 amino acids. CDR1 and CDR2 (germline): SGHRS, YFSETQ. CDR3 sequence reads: CASSLDPGSQGTQYF. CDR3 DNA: TGCGCCAGCAGCTTGGATCCGGGCTCGCAGGGGACCCAGTACTTC.

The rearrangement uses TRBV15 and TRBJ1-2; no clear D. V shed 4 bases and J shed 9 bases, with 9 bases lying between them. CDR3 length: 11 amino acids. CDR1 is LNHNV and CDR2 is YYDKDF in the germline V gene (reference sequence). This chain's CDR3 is CATSNRQSYTF. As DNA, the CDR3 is TGTGCCACCAGCAACCGACAAAGCTACACCTTC.

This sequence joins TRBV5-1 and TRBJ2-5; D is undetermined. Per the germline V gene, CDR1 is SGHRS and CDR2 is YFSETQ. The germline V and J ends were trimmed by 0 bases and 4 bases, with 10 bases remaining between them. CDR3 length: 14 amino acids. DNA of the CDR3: TGCGCCAGCAGCTTGGACCGCGCCCCAGAGACCCAGTACTTC. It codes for CASSLDRAPETQYF.

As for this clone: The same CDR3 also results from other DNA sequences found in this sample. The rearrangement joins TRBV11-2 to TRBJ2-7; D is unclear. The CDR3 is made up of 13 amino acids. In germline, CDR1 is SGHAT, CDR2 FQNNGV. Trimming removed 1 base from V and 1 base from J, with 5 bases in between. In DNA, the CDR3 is TGTGCCAGCAGCTTAGCAGGTTCCTACGAGCAGTACTTC. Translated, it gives CASSLAGSYEQYF. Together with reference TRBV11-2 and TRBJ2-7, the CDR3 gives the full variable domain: EAGVAQSPRYKIIEKRQSVAFWCNPISGHATLYWYQQILGQGPKLLIQFQNNGVVDDSQLPKDRFSAERLKGVDSTLKIQPAKLEDSAVYLCASSLAGSYEQYFGPGTRLTVT.

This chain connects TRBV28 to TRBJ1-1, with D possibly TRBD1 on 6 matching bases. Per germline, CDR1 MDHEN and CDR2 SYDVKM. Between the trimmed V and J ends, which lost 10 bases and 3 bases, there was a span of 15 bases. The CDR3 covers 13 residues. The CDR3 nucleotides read TGTGCCACCATAAGGGACACCTACACTGAAGCTTTCTTT. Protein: CATIRDTYTEAFF.

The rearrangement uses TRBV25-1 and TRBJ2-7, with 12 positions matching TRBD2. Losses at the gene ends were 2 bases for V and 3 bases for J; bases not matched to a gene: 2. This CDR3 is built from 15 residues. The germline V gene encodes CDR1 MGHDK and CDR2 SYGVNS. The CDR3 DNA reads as TGTGCCAGCAGTGAACGACTAGCGGGAGACTACGAGCAGTACTTC. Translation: CASSERLAGDYEQYF.

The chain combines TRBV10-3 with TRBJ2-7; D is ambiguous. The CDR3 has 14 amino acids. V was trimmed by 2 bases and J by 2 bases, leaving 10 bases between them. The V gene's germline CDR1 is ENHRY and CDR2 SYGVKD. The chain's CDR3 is CAISEMNRAYEQYF. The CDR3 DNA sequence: TGTGCCATCAGTGAGATGAACAGAGCCTACGAGCAGTACTTC.

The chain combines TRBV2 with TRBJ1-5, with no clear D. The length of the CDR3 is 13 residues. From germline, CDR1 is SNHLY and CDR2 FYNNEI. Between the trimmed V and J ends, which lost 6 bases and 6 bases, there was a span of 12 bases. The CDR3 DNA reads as TGTGCCAGCAGGACCGGGTCCGGTCAGCCCCAGCATTTT. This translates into CASRTGSGQPQHF.

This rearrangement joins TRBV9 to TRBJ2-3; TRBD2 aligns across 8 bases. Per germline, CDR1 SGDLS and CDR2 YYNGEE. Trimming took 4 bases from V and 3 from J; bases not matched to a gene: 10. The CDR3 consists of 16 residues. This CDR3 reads CASSRPGLVKTDTQYF. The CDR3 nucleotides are TGTGCCAGCAGCCGCCCGGGACTAGTGAAAACAGATACGCAGTATTTT.